These T cell receptor beta chains were read from a single sample in a study of molecular identifiers for immune sequencing clone quantification. TCRdb re-called the PCR reads through MiXCR, storing one row per CDR3 protein. This table has about 510,000 distinct CDR3 sequences, roughly 23% appearing once. Sequences were obtained from naive CD8+ T cells from blood, with Jurkat cell RNA spiked in. These receptors were taken from a human donor in good health. Some libraries in this study had Jurkat cell RNA spiked in. Each CDR3 is given with its conserved first and last residue. The D gene is left open where the match is weak. A clone size is listed for some rows: how often the clone was seen (once, few, many), or a class if it is expanded.

TRBV12-3/TRBV12-4	NA	TRBJ1-1	NA	TGTGCCAGCGGTTTAACGGCGAAACCCGACACTGAAGCTTTCTTT	CASGLTAKPDTEAFF
TRBV12-5	many	TRBJ1-5	NA	TGTGCTAGTGGTTTTGATCCCGCCTTGTATAGCAATCAGCCCCAGCATTTT	CASGFDPALYSNQPQHF
TRBV29-1	many	TRBJ2-5	NA	TGCAGCGTTGATCTACGGAGCCAAGAGACCCAGTACTTC	CSVDLRSQETQYF
TRBV20-1	NA	TRBJ1-1	NA	TGCAGTGCCCCCCCTTATTGGGTTGAAAGCGTTGGCCCCCGGGCTTTCTTT	CSAPPYWVESVGPRAFF
TRBV6-2/TRBV6-3	NA	TRBJ2-7	NA	TGTGCCAGCAGTTGGATGGACAGTTACGAGTACGAGCAGTACTTC	CASSWMDSYEYEQYF
TRBV19	few	TRBJ2-7	TRBD2	TGTGCCAGTAGTCTACTAGCGGGGGAGTACGAGCAGTACTTC	CASSLLAGEYEQYF
TRBV27	NA	TRBJ2-2	NA	TGTGCCAGCAGTTTACTATCCGCACCTAGGTCGTCGGGAATGTTTTTT	CASSLLSAPRSSGMFF
TRBV20-1	NA	TRBJ2-1	TRBD2	TGCAGTGCTAGACCCCTCAGCGGGAGGGCCGTCTACAATGAGCAGTTCTTC	CSARPLSGRAVYNEQFF
TRBV11-2	NA	TRBJ2-1	NA	TGTGCCAGCAGCTTAGTGGTGGGGACCTCCTACAATGAGCAGTTCTTC	CASSLVVGTSYNEQFF
TRBV5-1	few	TRBJ2-7	TRBD1	TGCGCCAGCAGCCCCGGGACAGGGGGCCCGAGCTCCTACGAGCAGTACTTC	CASSPGTGGPSSYEQYF
TRBV20-1	many	TRBJ2-7	NA	TGCAGTGCTAGAGGACAGACCTACGAGCAGTACTTC	CSARGQTYEQYF
TRBV7-9	many	TRBJ2-4	TRBD2	TGTGCCAGCTCATCCGGGGGGAGTCTCGCCAAAAACATTCAGTACTTC	CASSSGGSLAKNIQYF
TRBV12-3/TRBV12-4	many	TRBJ2-6	TRBD1	TGTGCCAGCATCGGGGGTCGAGGACAGGGCGTCTCTGGGGCCAACGTCCTGACTTTC	CASIGGRGQGVSGANVLTF
TRBV7-6	many	TRBJ2-7	NA	TGTGCCAGCAGCTTAGGGCCCGGCACGTCCTACGAGCAGTACTTC	CASSLGPGTSYEQYF
TRBV20-1	NA	TRBJ1-5	NA	TGCAGTGCTAGACCCGATACAAGGGCCGGAAGCGAGGGTAGCAATCAGCCCCAGCATTTT	CSARPDTRAGSEGSNQPQHF
TRBV13	many	TRBJ1-2	NA	TGTGCCAGCAGCGCTGGACCATATGGCTACACCTTC	CASSAGPYGYTF
TRBV20-1	few	TRBJ2-7	TRBD1	TGCAGTGCTAGCGGGGTAGGGACAGGGGTTATGAGCTCCTACGAGCAGTACTTC	CSASGVGTGVMSSYEQYF
TRBV6-2/TRBV6-3	NA	TRBJ2-1	TRBD2	TGTGCCAGCAGTTTCCCCCCTGCTAGCGGGAAGGTAGGAGCCTACAATGAGCAGTTCTTC	CASSFPPASGKVGAYNEQFF
TRBV5-1	NA	TRBJ2-1	TRBD2	TGCGCCAGCAGCTGGACTAGCGGGAACCCCTACAATGAGCAGTTCTTC	CASSWTSGNPYNEQFF
TRBV6-1	few	TRBJ2-7	NA	TGTGCCAGCAGTGCGGACAGTTTAAACTACGAGCAGTACTTC	CASSADSLNYEQYF
TRBV7-9	NA	TRBJ2-7	TRBD1	TGTGCCAGCAGCTCGACAGGGAACGCAGACGAGCAGTACTTC	CASSSTGNADEQYF
TRBV6-2/TRBV6-3	many	TRBJ2-3	NA	TGTGCCAGCAGTTACTCGTCCGCACCGTCGGGGGTAGATACGCAGTATTTT	CASSYSSAPSGVDTQYF
TRBV12-3/TRBV12-4	many	TRBJ2-3	NA	TGTGCCAGCAGTTTAGATAGGTCGCAGGACGGGATTAGGACAGATACGCAGTATTTT	CASSLDRSQDGIRTDTQYF
TRBV13	many	TRBJ1-1	NA	TGTGCCAGCAGCCTCAAGGGGGTAGTGGAGACTGAAGCTTTCTTT	CASSLKGVVETEAFF
TRBV30	once	TRBJ1-1	NA	NA	CAWGTGTYPFF
TRBV11-2	few	TRBJ2-3	NA	TGTGCCAGCAGCTTCCTACCAGGGTCTGGCACAGATACGCAGTATTTT	CASSFLPGSGTDTQYF
TRBV7-9	NA	TRBJ2-7	NA	TGTGCCAGCAGCTTTATAGTTTACGAGCAGTACTTC	CASSFIVYEQYF
TRBV11-2	few	TRBJ2-1	NA	TGTGCCAGCAGCTTAGAGGGGAACCCGCGGAATGAGCAGTTCTTC	CASSLEGNPRNEQFF
TRBV6-5	many	TRBJ2-1	TRBD2	TGTGCCAGCAGTTACTGGGCTAGCGGTACGAATGAGCAGTTCTTC	CASSYWASGTNEQFF
TRBV2	NA	TRBJ2-1	NA	TGTGCCAGCAGCGCGGGACTCGCTTACAATGAGCAGTTCTTC	CASSAGLAYNEQFF
TRBV13	few	TRBJ1-2	TRBD1	TGTGCCAGCAGCTCCGGGACAGGGGGCGCGGTGAATGGCTACACCTTC	CASSSGTGGAVNGYTF
TRBV29-1	few	TRBJ2-7	NA	TGCAGCGTTGAGGTCCGACCTTCCTACGAGCAGTACTTC	CSVEVRPSYEQYF
TRBV7-9	few	TRBJ2-1	TRBD2	TGTGCCAGCAAACTAGCGGGAGCCACCTACAATGAGCAGTTCTTC	CASKLAGATYNEQFF
TRBV25-1	many	TRBJ2-7	TRBD1	TGTGCCAGCAGTGATCCGGGACAGGGCTACAACGAGCAGTACTTC	CASSDPGQGYNEQYF
TRBV7-2	many	TRBJ2-7	TRBD2	TGTGCCAGCAGCCCCCTGGTGGGACTAGCGGGCCACGAGCAGTACTTC	CASSPLVGLAGHEQYF
TRBV29-1	many	TRBJ1-1	NA	TGCAGCGTTGAAGCAGGGGTGCAGAACACTGAAGCTTTCTTT	CSVEAGVQNTEAFF
TRBV10-3	NA	TRBJ2-6	TRBD1	TGTGCCATCAGTGAGTCTCCAGGGGGAACCTCTGGGGCCAACGTCCTGACTTTC	CAISESPGGTSGANVLTF
TRBV6-2/TRBV6-3	few	TRBJ1-1	TRBD1	TGTGCCAGCAGGACAGGGCGGATGAACACTGAAGCTTTCTTT	CASRTGRMNTEAFF
TRBV4-3	many	TRBJ1-1	NA	TGCGCCAGCAGCCAAGATCATCAGGCGATGAACACTGAAGCTTTCTTT	CASSQDHQAMNTEAFF
TRBV20-1	NA	TRBJ2-3	TRBD2	TGCAGTGCTAGAGATCTCGGGACTAGCTCCACAGATACGCAGTATTTT	CSARDLGTSSTDTQYF
TRBV27	NA	TRBJ2-3	NA	TGTGCCAGCAGTTTTGGAGCTCTGGATACGCAGTATTTT	CASSFGALDTQYF
TRBV7-9	many	TRBJ2-7	TRBD1	TGTGCCAGCAGAGCCCCTGGGACAGGGTCGGGCGAGCAGTACTTC	CASRAPGTGSGEQYF
TRBV11-2	NA	TRBJ2-5	NA	TGTGCCAGCAGAACCACCGGGACCGACGATTACGAGGCCCAGTACTTC	CASRTTGTDDYEAQYF
TRBV10-1	few	TRBJ2-3	TRBD2	TGCGCCAGCAGGAGCGGGAGGGGCACAGATACGCAGTATTTT	CASRSGRGTDTQYF
TRBV11-2	NA	TRBJ1-5	NA	TGTGCCAGCAGCTTAGCGGCGGGCCAACAGCCCCAGCATTTT	CASSLAAGQQPQHF